The 26 T cell receptor beta chains below were found in one sample sequenced in a study of OX40 agonist ivuxolimab in advanced cancers. Profiling relied on immunoSEQ multiplex PCR, and the TCRdb table lists in-frame clones only, not all of them. The table has roughly 45,000 clones, about 81% seen once; the top ten hold around 7.7%. Sequences were derived from CD4+ or CD8+ T cells sorted from blood, sampled in a trial of the OX40 agonist ivuxolimab. All receptors derive from an adult with an advanced solid tumor such as melanoma, head and neck, liver or kidney cancer.

The V gene is TRBV5-8, the J gene TRBJ2-7, with D possibly being TRBD1 or TRBD2 (5 bases each). The germline V gene has CDR1 SGHTS and CDR2 YDEGEE. Trimming shortened V by 1 base and J by 1 base, and 12 bases separated the two germline ends. This CDR3 contains 15 residues. The CDR3 region is CASSLLRDRSYEQYF. The CDR3 nucleotides are TGTGCCAGCAGCTTGCTGAGGGACCGATCCTACGAGCAGTACTTC.

This chain uses TRBV10-1 with TRBJ2-3, with TRBD2 identical over 12 bases. Trimming removed 3 bases from V and 2 bases from J; junction bases left unmatched: 21. The CDR3 is 22 residues long. CDR1 is WNHNN, CDR2 SYGVQD, per germline (reference sequence). The CDR3 is CASSDPKARLAGVCPHTDTQYF. The CDR3 nucleotides read TGCGCCAGCAGTGACCCTAAAGCCCGACTAGCGGGAGTATGCCCCCACACAGATACGCAGTATTTT.

The chain combines TRBV7-9 with TRBJ2-1, with 10 bases fitting TRBD2. The CDR3 contains 15 residues. CDR1 is SEHNR and CDR2 is FQNEAQ in the germline V gene (reference sequence). The J segment lost 2 bases and the V segment lost 3 bases, leaving 1 base of the junction unmatched. CDR3 loop: CASSFSGRPYNEQFF. DNA of the CDR3: TGTGCCAGCAGCTTTAGCGGGAGGCCCTACAATGAGCAGTTCTTC.

The V call is TRBV5-8, the J call TRBJ2-3, with D unclear. Per germline, CDR1 SGHTS and CDR2 YDEGEE. The CDR3 sequence is 14 residues long. V lost 2 bases, J lost 3 bases, and 10 bases lay in between. As DNA, the CDR3 is TGTGCCAGCAGCTTCGGTTGGACGACAGATACGCAGTATTTT. Residues: CASSFGWTTDTQYF. Variable domain in full (rest from reference TRBV5-8 and TRBJ2-3): EAGVTQSPTHLIKTRGQQATLRCSPISGHTSVYWYQQALGLGLQFLLWYDEGEERNRGNFPPRFSGRQFPNYSSELNVNALELEDSALYLCASSFGWTTDTQYFGPGTRLTVL.

The rearrangement joins TRBV19 to TRBJ2-5, with TRBD1 matching over 9 bases. The CDR3 length is 17 residues. V lost 5 bases, J lost 4 bases, and 14 bases stayed unmatched. Germline V gene lookup returns CDR1 LNHDA and CDR2 SQIVND (reference sequence). CDR3 in amino acids: CASSSRAGTGFRETQYF. The CDR3 bases are TGTGCCAGTAGTTCCAGAGCCGGGACAGGGTTTAGAGAGACCCAGTACTTC.

V and J are TRBV19 and TRBJ1-5, with D possibly TRBD1 on 6 matching bases. CDR3 length: 14 residues. Per the germline V gene, CDR1 is LNHDA and CDR2 is SQIVND (reference sequence). Trimming pared 8 bases from V and 7 bases from J, leaving 18 bases between. The CDR3 coding sequence is TGTGCCAGTGACTCGGCGGGGGGGGCCCAGCCCCAGCATTTT. Residues: CASDSAGGAQPQHF. Supplemented by reference TRBV19 and TRBJ1-5, the full variable domain reads DGGITQSPKYLFRKEGQNVTLSCEQNLNHDAMYWYRQDPGQGLRLIYYSQIVNDFQKGDIAEGYSVSREKKESFPLTVTSAQKNPTAFYLCASDSAGGAQPQHFGDGTRLSIL.

The J gene is TRBJ2-6, the V gene TRBV9, with unresolved D. Germline V lookup: CDR1 SGDLS, CDR2 YYNGEE. Trimming pared 0 bases from V and 0 bases from J, leaving 7 bases between. CDR3 size: 16 residues. Here the CDR3 DNA reads TGTGCCAGCAGCGTAGCTAGTGCCTCTGGGGCCAACGTCCTGACTTTC. It is translated as CASSVASASGANVLTF.

This sequence joins TRBV12-1 and TRBJ1-1; the DNA was not compared with TRBD1, the D call given in the table. TRBV12-1 is listed as a pseudogene. CDR3 length equals 20 residues. Here the CDR3 DNA reads TGTGCCAGCAGCTTTGATCAGGGTTTGGATGACCGGGCAAGGGACACTGAAGCTTTCTTT. Its protein product is CASSFDQGLDDRARDTEAFF.

This chain uses TRBV5-1 with TRBJ1-3; D not certain. Germline V gene lookup returns CDR1 SGHRS and CDR2 YFSETQ. The germline V and J ends were trimmed by 3 bases and 0 bases, with 10 bases remaining between them. CDR3 length: 15 amino acids. CDR3 in DNA: TGCGCCAGCAGCTATGAGGGTTCCTCTGGAAACACCATATATTTT. Amino acid sequence: CASSYEGSSGNTIYF.

CDR3 in DNA: TGTGCCAGCAGCTTAGCCCCCGGGACTAGCGGGAAAGAGCAGTTCTTC. This codes for CASSLAPGTSGKEQFF. V and J are TRBV11-2 and TRBJ2-1, with 13 bases matching TRBD2. The CDR3 loop spans 16 amino acids. Germline V gene sequence: CDR1 SGHAT, CDR2 FQNNGV. Unmatched junction bases numbered 7, after V lost 1 base and J lost 10 bases.

About this clone: The identical CDR3 is also encoded by other nucleotide sequences in the sample. The J gene is TRBJ2-7, the V gene TRBV6-5; D call uncertain. The CDR3 runs 13 residues. Germline V gives CDR1 MNHEY, CDR2 SVGAGI. Trimming stripped 3 bases from V and 3 bases from J, with 9 bases between. This CDR3 is CASSYHESYEQYF. For the CDR3, the DNA is TGTGCCAGCAGTTATCACGAGAGCTACGAGCAGTACTTC.

The chain uses TRBV19 and TRBJ2-3, with 7 bases identical to TRBD1. Trimming cost V 4 bases and J 7 bases; bases outside gene matches: 8. The CDR3 consists of 14 residues. The germline V gene encodes CDR1 LNHDA and CDR2 SQIVND (reference sequence). CDR3 sequence (DNA): TGTGCCAGTAGTACAGGGGGAAATACAAATACGCAGTATTTT. Residues: CASSTGGNTNTQYF.

The chain is built from TRBV14 and TRBJ2-2; D remains ambiguous. V lost 3 bases to trimming and J lost 4 bases, with 6 bases between them. Germline V lookup: CDR1 SGHDN, CDR2 FVKESK. CDR3 length: 13 amino acids. This CDR3 reads CASSHWVTGELFF. For the CDR3, the DNA is TGTGCCAGCAGCCACTGGGTCACCGGGGAGCTGTTTTTT.

The chain recombines TRBV10-1 with TRBJ2-2; 9 positions agree with TRBD1. Germline CDR1 and CDR2: WNHNN and SYGVQD (reference sequence). Losses at the gene ends were 2 bases for V and 5 bases for J; bases not matched to a gene: 6. The length of the CDR3 is 16 residues. The DNA of the CDR3 is TGCGCCAGCAGTGAGGTCCACAGGGGGCGAACCGGGGAGCTGTTTTTT. This encodes CASSEVHRGRTGELFF.

V usage is TRBV7-8 and J usage is TRBJ2-7; D gene ambiguous. The germline V and J ends were trimmed by 8 bases and 0 bases, with 14 bases remaining between them. The germline CDR1 and CDR2 sequences are SGHVS and FQNEAQ. This CDR3 is 14 amino acids long. The DNA for the CDR3 is TGTGCCAGCCAGGTGGGCAGATCCTCCTACGAGCAGTACTTC. Translated, it gives CASQVGRSSYEQYF.

This chain joins TRBV29-1 and TRBJ1-1; a possible D gene is TRBD1 (5 bases). Germline V gene data show CDR1 as SQVTM and CDR2 as ANQGSEA. CDR3 length: 15 residues. V lost 7 bases, J lost 0 bases, and 18 bases lay in between. CDR3 DNA sequence: TGCAGCGCGGGTGCAGGGTGGGGAATGAACACTGAAGCTTTCTTT. Its translation is CSAGAGWGMNTEAFF.

This clone was observed a few times. V usage is TRBV18 and J usage is TRBJ2-1; D is undetermined. Germline V gene sequence: CDR1 KGHSH, CDR2 LQKENI. The CDR3 spans 13 residues. V was trimmed by 1 base and J by 5 bases, leaving 6 bases between them. CDR3 sequence (DNA): TGTGCCAGCTCACCACTTACGAACAATGAGCAGTTCTTC. Translation gives CASSPLTNNEQFF.

The V and J genes are TRBV30 and TRBJ1-1; the D is unclear. This CDR3 region has 13 residues. V was shortened by 0 bases and J by 4 bases, with 9 bases between the two germline ends. Looked up from germline, CDR1 is GTSNPN and CDR2 is SVGIG (reference sequence). The CDR3 loop reads CAWSVVGPTEAFF. The CDR3 nucleotides are TGTGCCTGGAGTGTTGTAGGGCCCACTGAAGCTTTCTTT.

This chain links TRBV5-6 with TRBJ2-7; D call uncertain. CDR1 SGHDT and CDR2 YYEEEE come from the germline V gene. Trimming pared 0 bases from V and 4 bases from J, leaving 5 bases between. The CDR3 totals 12 residues. The CDR3 loop reads CASSLEWYEQYF. DNA for the CDR3: TGTGCCAGCAGCTTGGAATGGTACGAGCAGTACTTC.

Turning to this clone: An end of the junction does not agree with germline; a read error may underlie this. This chain connects TRBV9 to TRBJ1-2, with a tentative D call TRBD1 (6 bases). The CDR3 extends over 13 amino acids. Germline V gene lookup returns CDR1 SGDLS and CDR2 YYNGEE. The CDR3 protein is CASSVGGGYGHTF. CDR3 in DNA: TGTGCCAGCAGCGTAGGGGGGGGCTATGGCCACACCTTC.

J is TRBJ2-3 and V is TRBV6-1; 8 bases are a match to TRBD1. This CDR3 has 15 amino acids. Germline values: CDR1 MNHNS, CDR2 SASEGT. V lost 1 base and J lost 5; bases outside the gene matches: 5. CDR3 region: CASSEVGTGIDTQYF. The CDR3 DNA reads TGTGCCAGCAGTGAAGTCGGGACAGGAATAGATACGCAGTATTTT.

The chain employs TRBV9 and TRBJ2-1; D gene unclear. This CDR3 region has 15 residues. CDR1 and CDR2 from the germline V gene are SGDLS and YYNGEE. V lost 6 bases and J lost 1, with 14 bases in between. CDR3 coding DNA: TGTGCCAGCAACACCCGGTTTGGATCCTACAATGAGCAGTTCTTC. It specifies CASNTRFGSYNEQFF.

This clone was seen a few times. The chain combines TRBV10-1 with TRBJ2-1; 9 bases agree with TRBD1. The junction had 9 bases not matched to a gene; V was cut back by 7 bases and J by 5 bases. The CDR3 consists of 15 residues. The V gene's germline CDR1 is WNHNN and CDR2 SYGVQD (reference sequence). As DNA, the CDR3 is TGCGCCAGCACTGGGGGGACAGGGTTTAACAATGAGCAGTTCTTC. This gives the protein CASTGGTGFNNEQFF.

This rearrangement joins TRBV27 to TRBJ2-7; D not resolved. The CDR3 has 14 residues. Germline CDR1 reads MNHEY; CDR2 reads SMNVEV (reference sequence). The V end lost 6 bases, the J end lost 1 base, and 13 bases lay between the germline ends. The CDR3 sequence is CASSPRALSYEQYF. The CDR3 bases are TGTGCCAGCAGCCCGCGAGCCTTGTCCTACGAGCAGTACTTC.

The chain recombines TRBV30 with TRBJ1-1; 7 bases are a match to TRBD1. This CDR3 spans 14 amino acids. V was pared by 4 bases and J by 5 bases, with 10 bases of the junction left unmatched. Germline values: CDR1 GTSNPN, CDR2 SVGIG (reference sequence). The CDR3 region has the DNA TGTGCCTGGAAGAGGGAGGGGGCAAGGACTGAAGCTTTCTTT. Amino acid sequence: CAWKREGARTEAFF.

This clone was seen more than once but under ten times. The gene calls are TRBV28 and TRBJ1-3, with D perhaps TRBD1 (6 bases). The CDR3 loop spans 16 amino acids. V was clipped by 7 bases and J by 4 bases, with 20 bases between them. The germline V gene has CDR1 MDHEN and CDR2 SYDVKM. The CDR3 loop reads CASTVVGGGIGNTIYF. CDR3 DNA: TGTGCCAGCACGGTCGTTGGAGGGGGTATCGGAAACACCATATATTTT.